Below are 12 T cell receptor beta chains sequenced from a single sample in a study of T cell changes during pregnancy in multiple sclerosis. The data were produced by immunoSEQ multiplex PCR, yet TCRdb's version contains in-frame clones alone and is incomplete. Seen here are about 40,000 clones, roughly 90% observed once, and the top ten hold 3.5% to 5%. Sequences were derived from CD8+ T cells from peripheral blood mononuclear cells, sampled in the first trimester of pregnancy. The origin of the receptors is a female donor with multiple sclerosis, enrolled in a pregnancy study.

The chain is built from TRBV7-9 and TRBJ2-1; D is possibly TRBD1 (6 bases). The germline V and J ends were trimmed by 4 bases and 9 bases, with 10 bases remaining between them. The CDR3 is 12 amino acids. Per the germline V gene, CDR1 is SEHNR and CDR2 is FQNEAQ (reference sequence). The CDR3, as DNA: TGTGCCAGCAGCTCACAGGGCGGTGAGCAGTTCTTC. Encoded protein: CASSSQGGEQFF.

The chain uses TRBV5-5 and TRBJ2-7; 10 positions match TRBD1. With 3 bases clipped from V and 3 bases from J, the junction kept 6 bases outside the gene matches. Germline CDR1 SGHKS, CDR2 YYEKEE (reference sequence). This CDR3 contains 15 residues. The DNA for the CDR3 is TGTGCCAGCAGCTCTCCCGGGACAGGGGACTACGAGCAGTACTTC. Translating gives CASSSPGTGDYEQYF.

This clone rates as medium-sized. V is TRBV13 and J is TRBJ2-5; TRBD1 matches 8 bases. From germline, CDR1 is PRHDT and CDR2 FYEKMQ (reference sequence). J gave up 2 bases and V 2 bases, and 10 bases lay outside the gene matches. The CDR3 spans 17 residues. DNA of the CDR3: TGTGCCAGCAGCTTACGGGACAGGCGGCCCCTTCAAGAGACCCAGTACTTC. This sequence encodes CASSLRDRRPLQETQYF.

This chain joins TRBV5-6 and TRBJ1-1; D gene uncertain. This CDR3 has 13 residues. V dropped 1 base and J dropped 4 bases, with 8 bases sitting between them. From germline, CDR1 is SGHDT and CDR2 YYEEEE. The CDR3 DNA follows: TGTGCCAGCAGCTTGAGTCGGGTCACTGAAGCTTTCTTT. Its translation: CASSLSRVTEAFF.

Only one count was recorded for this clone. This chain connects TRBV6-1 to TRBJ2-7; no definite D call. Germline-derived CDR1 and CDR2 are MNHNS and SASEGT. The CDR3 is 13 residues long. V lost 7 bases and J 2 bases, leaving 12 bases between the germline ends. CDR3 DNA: TGTGCCAGCACAGTAGCCCCACCCTACGAGCAGTACTTC. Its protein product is CASTVAPPYEQYF.

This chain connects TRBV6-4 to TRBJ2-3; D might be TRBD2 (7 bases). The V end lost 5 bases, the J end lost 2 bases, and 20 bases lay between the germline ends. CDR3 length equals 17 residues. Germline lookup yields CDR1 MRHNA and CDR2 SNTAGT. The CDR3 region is CASSLYPAGALTDTQYF. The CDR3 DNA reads TGTGCCAGCAGTCTCTACCCGGCGGGGGCCCTCACAGATACGCAGTATTTT.

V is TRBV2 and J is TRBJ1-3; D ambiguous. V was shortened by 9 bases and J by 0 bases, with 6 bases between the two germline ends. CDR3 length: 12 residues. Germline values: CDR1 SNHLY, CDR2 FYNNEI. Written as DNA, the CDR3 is TGTGCCAGACAGAGCTCTGGAAACACCATATATTTT. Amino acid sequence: CARQSSGNTIYF. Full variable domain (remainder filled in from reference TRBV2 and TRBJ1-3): EPEVTQTPSHQVTQMGQEVILRCVPISNHLYFYWYRQILGQKVEFLVSFYNNEISEKSEIFDDQFSVERPDGSNFTLKIRSTKLEDSAMYFCARQSSGNTIYFGEGSWLTVV.

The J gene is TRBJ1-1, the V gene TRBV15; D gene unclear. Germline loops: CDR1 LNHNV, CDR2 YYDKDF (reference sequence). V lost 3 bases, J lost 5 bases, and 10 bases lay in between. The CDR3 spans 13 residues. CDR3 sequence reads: CATSSHRGTEAFF. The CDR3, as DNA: TGTGCCACCAGCAGCCACCGGGGAACTGAAGCTTTCTTT.

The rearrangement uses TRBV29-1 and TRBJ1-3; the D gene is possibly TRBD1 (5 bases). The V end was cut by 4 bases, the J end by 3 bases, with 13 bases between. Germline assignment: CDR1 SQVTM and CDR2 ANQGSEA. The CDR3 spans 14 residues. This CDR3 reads CSVGAGWDGNTIYF. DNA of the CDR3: TGCAGCGTTGGGGCAGGGTGGGATGGAAACACCATATATTTT.

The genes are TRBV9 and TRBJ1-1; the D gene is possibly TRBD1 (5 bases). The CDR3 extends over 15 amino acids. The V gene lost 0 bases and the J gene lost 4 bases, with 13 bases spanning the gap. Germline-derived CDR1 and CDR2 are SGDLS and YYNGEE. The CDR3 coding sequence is TGTGCCAGCAGCGTAGATGGTCGGGGGGTCACTGAAGCTTTCTTT. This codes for CASSVDGRGVTEAFF.

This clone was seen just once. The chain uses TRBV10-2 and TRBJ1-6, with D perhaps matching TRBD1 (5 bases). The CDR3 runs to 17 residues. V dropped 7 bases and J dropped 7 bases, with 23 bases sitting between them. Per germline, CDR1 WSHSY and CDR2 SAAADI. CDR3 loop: CASKGYGREGINSPLHF. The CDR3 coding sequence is TGCGCCAGCAAGGGGTATGGCAGGGAAGGCATAAATTCACCCCTCCACTTT.

The CDR3 sequence is CASSQTGGTDTQYF. The CDR3 DNA reads TGCGCCAGCAGCCAGACAGGGGGGACAGATACGCAGTATTTT. The V and J genes are TRBV4-1 and TRBJ2-3, with 9 bases aligning to TRBD1. The ends lost 3 bases at V and 3 bases at J; junction bases unmatched: 1. This CDR3 contains 14 residues. Germline V gene sequence: CDR1 MGHRA, CDR2 YSYEKL.